The sequence of this TCR beta chain was determined in a study of shared clonotypes between healthy human individuals (TCRdb year 2020). With regard to the full study: The cohort included a few men and a couple of women between 18 and 49 years of age. Blood TCR repertoires of five healthy adults were deeply sequenced to estimate repertoire size and the extent of clonotype sharing between individuals. Leukapheresis yielded between about 0.94 and 9 billion PBMCs per donor. To increase sequencing depth and limit assay-specific biases, different laboratories used diverse techniques to prepare libraries and sequence TCR repertoires. For each donor, CD4 naive and CD4 memory were each given three plates, CD8 naive was given two plates, and CD8 memory was given one plate. On the study overall, not on this receptor specifically: Rarefaction of sorted-subset datasets indicated incomplete sequencing despite the large sequencing depth. The genetic and exposure-history diversity represented was limited by the small number of donors. Larger estimated clonotype richness was generally found for naive subsets than for memory subsets. Sampling was limited to blood, and TCR repertoires in tissue likely differ from TCR repertoires in blood. Sharing across a few donors was observed for roughly 5% of naive CD4, less than 4% of naive CD8, 2% to 2.5% of memory CD4, and around 0.42% of memory CD8 clonotypes. Based on pairwise subsampling, the degree of clonotype sharing among donors was expected to be affected by sequencing depth. Clonotypes shared by all four sorted-subset donors showed higher generation probabilities than non-shared clonotypes.

CD8 naive samples consisted of CD45RO-negative cells that were positively selected for CCR7, yielding a CD45RA+CCR7+ population without TemRA cells. The donors were healthy, HIV-negative adults who had no recently reported acute infections or vaccinations. All donors were Caucasian adults living in Nashville, Tennessee, USA. Blood was obtained by leukapheresis, after which PBMCs were separated by Ficoll-Histopaque density gradient centrifugation and cryopreserved in liquid nitrogen vapor phase. Purity and quantity of every magnetically sorted T cell population were checked by analytical flow cytometry. From each sorted fraction, genomic DNA was isolated and quantified by UV absorbance on a Nanodrop 2000c. For this clone: The specificity of this receptor is unknown. No base quality values were provided; no much bigger clone lies one nucleotide off.

The germline V and J ends show losses of 6 bases and 3 bases respectively, and no gene match explains 6 bases of the junction. The germline V gene (reference sequence) supplies CDR1 LNHNV and CDR2 YYDKDF. Including cysteine and phenylalanine, the CDR3 has 14 amino acids. Kept here is only the CDR3 DNA, which spans 42 bases and is read in frame from base 1. Using the deep immunoSEQ assay, multiplex PCR amplified TCR CDR3 regions from genomic DNA. Extracted genomic DNA from each cell subset was spread evenly across all wells of several immunoSEQ 96-well plates, with each plate serving as a replicate. For sorted subsets, around 0.2 ug of genomic DNA, equivalent to around 30,000 T cell genomes, went into each replicate PCR. Purified libraries were measured with a Qubit 3.0 fluorometer, size-checked on a Bioanalyzer 2100, and measured again with the KAPA Library Quantification kit. A separate single-read 150-cycle Illumina NextSeq 550 flow cell was used to sequence each immunoSEQ 96-well plate. For the original study's pipeline: Because the immunoSEQ output included only junctional sequences and no quality scores, the filtering could not be the same as the filtering used for full-length reads. Sequences were annotated with PyIR, a Python wrapper for IgBLAST v1.9, using IMGT germline references to assign V/J genes and CDR3. Reads were filtered out if the reads had weak V/J assignments (E-value above 1e-6), no CDR3, stop codons, out-of-frame junctions, or ambiguous translated residues. V3J clonotypes were defined as sequences sharing an identical inferred V gene, J gene, and CDR3 amino acid sequence. The percentage overlap between two repertoires was calculated by dividing the number of shared unique clonotypes by the size of the smaller repertoire. Repertoire richness was assessed with RTK rarefaction, the Chao1 estimator, and Recon v2.1 estimates of unobserved clonotypes. OLGA was used to compute generation probabilities for all TCRbeta clonotypes that the gDNA method yielded from a few donors. TCRdb stores this immuneACCESS table with in-frame sequences only. Part of the clones is absent; in the studies checked, under half of the shortfall reflects unresolved V genes, and no reason is known for the rest. The DNA was the basis for D and trimming; V, J and clone size are from that table. This sample comprises approximately 2,200,000 clones, more than 85% of them detected only once. Of the sample, roughly 1.8% falls within the top ten clones.

The TCR was taken from a man younger than 35 in good health. Some clones in this sample may be carry-over from other donors' samples. The chain is made from TRBV15 and TRBJ2-7, with 9 junctional bases fitting TRBD1. The sequenced sample was naive CD8+ T cells from PBMCs. In the paper's terms, the cell subset or site label means: CD45RA+CCR7+. The bases read TGTGCCACCAGGGAGCCGGGACAGGGCTACGAGCAGTACTTC. It is translated as CATREPGQGYEQYF.